Listed here are 13 T cell receptor beta chains from one sample, sequenced in a study of T cell responses to AZD1222 COVID-19 vaccine. TCRdb's table, derived via immunoSEQ multiplex PCR, lists solely in-frame clones and lacks some. The sample includes about 140,000 clones, about 90% of them seen just once. Specimen: peripheral blood, collected 28 days after the second AZD1222 dose. These receptor sequences come from an adult who received the AZD1222 COVID-19 vaccine.

The chain couples TRBV5-1 to TRBJ2-1, with D possibly TRBD2 on 5 matching bases. This CDR3 has 15 amino acids. From germline, CDR1 is SGHRS and CDR2 YFSETQ. V was clipped by 4 bases and J by 8 bases, with 19 bases between them. The CDR3 nucleotides read TGCGCCAGCAGCACGGCAACTAGTAAAGTTCATGAGCAGTTCTTC. This codes for CASSTATSKVHEQFF.

CDR3 residues: CASSLALFDIAGVGYEQYF. CDR3 nucleotide sequence: TGTGCCAGCAGCTTAGCGCTGTTCGATATAGCGGGAGTGGGGTACGAGCAGTACTTC. The chain has TRBV7-2 and TRBJ2-7, with TRBD2 identical over 9 bases. The length of the CDR3 is 19 residues. The germline V gene encodes CDR1 SGHTA and CDR2 FQGNSA. V shed 0 bases, J shed 4 bases, and the junction held 16 bases outside the gene matches.

This clone came up once. This chain uses TRBV20-1 with TRBJ1-6; D unresolved. V lost 3 bases and J lost 9, with 6 bases in between. The CDR3 spans 11 residues. From germline, CDR1 is DFQATT and CDR2 SNEGSKA (reference sequence). The chain's CDR3 is CSAREGSPLHF. In DNA, the CDR3 is TGCAGTGCTAGGGAAGGTTCACCCCTCCACTTT.

The chain is built from TRBV7-3 and TRBJ2-7, with no clear D. Germline values: CDR1 SGHTA, CDR2 FQGTGA. The CDR3 runs to 15 residues. Trimming cost V 0 bases and J 0 bases, with 9 bases left between them. CDR3 nucleotides: TGTGCCAGCAGCTTAACCCTGACGGACTCCTACGAGCAGTACTTC. Translating gives CASSLTLTDSYEQYF.

This chain connects TRBV28 to TRBJ2-2; either TRBD1 or TRBD2 may supply D (7 bases each). Germline V gene data show CDR1 as MDHEN and CDR2 as SYDVKM. This CDR3 region has 16 residues. V dropped 5 bases and J dropped 5 bases, with 18 bases sitting between them. Written as DNA, the CDR3 is TGTGCCAGCAGTCCACCAATCCAGGGGGGGACCGGGGAGCTGTTTTTT. Its protein product is CASSPPIQGGTGELFF.

This chain connects TRBV14 to TRBJ1-6; 8 positions match TRBD1. The junction had 9 bases not matched to a gene; V was cut back by 4 bases and J by 7 bases. CDR1 and CDR2 from the germline V gene are SGHDN and FVKESK. CDR3 length: 16 residues. The CDR3 sequence is CASSRSGTGVNSPLHF. CDR3 bases: TGTGCCAGCAGCCGGAGTGGGACAGGAGTAAATTCACCCCTCCACTTT.

This chain joins TRBV6-5 and TRBJ1-1, with D possibly being TRBD1 (5 bases). The CDR3 is made up of 15 amino acids. V was trimmed by 4 bases and J by 5 bases, leaving 17 bases between them. Germline lookup yields CDR1 MNHEY and CDR2 SVGAGI. CDR3 region: CASSFWERGTTEAFF. The CDR3 coding sequence is TGTGCCAGCAGTTTCTGGGAAAGGGGAACGACTGAAGCTTTCTTT.

This clone has only one observation. The V call is TRBV11-3, the J call TRBJ2-2; a possible D gene is TRBD2 (5 bases). The CDR3 has 13 amino acids. The V gene's germline CDR1 is SGHNT and CDR2 YENEEA. V was trimmed by 5 bases and J by 6 bases, leaving 10 bases between them. The CDR3 DNA sequence: TGTGCCAGCAGCGGCAGGCGGGCCGGGGAGCTGTTTTTT. Its protein is CASSGRRAGELFF.

V gene TRBV2 combines with J gene TRBJ2-7; D uncertain. V was pared by 2 bases and J by 3 bases, with 11 bases between. This CDR3 has 14 amino acids. Germline-derived CDR1 and CDR2 are SNHLY and FYNNEI. The CDR3 DNA sequence: TGTGCCAGCAGTGAATCGGGCCAGTTCTACGAGCAGTACTTC. This codes for CASSESGQFYEQYF. Variable domain in full (rest from reference TRBV2 and TRBJ2-7): EPEVTQTPSHQVTQMGQEVILRCVPISNHLYFYWYRQILGQKVEFLVSFYNNEISEKSEIFDDQFSVERPDGSNFTLKIRSTKLEDSAMYFCASSESGQFYEQYFGPGTRLTVT.

The rearrangement joins TRBV30 to TRBJ2-2, with no clear D. The CDR3 spans 14 residues. Trimming removed 0 bases at V and 5 bases at J, with 10 bases between. The germline V gene has CDR1 GTSNPN and CDR2 SVGIG (reference sequence). In nucleotides, the CDR3 is TGTGCCTGGAGTGTATCCTCGCTTACCGGGGAGCTGTTTTTT. This gives the protein CAWSVSSLTGELFF. Complete variable domain (other parts from reference TRBV30 and TRBJ2-2): SQTIHQWPATLVQPVGSPLSLECTVEGTSNPNLYWYRQAAGRGLQLLFYSVGIGQISSEVPQNLSASRPQDRQFILSSKKLLLSDSGFYLCAWSVSSLTGELFFGEGSRLTVL.

This chain connects TRBV19 to TRBJ2-2; D gene unclear. CDR3 length: 14 residues. Germline CDR1 reads LNHDA; CDR2 reads SQIVND (reference sequence). V lost 8 bases to trimming and J lost 6 bases, with 16 bases between them. DNA of the CDR3: TGTGCCAGTTCGCCAAACGAATGGTCCGGGGAGCTGTTTTTT. This sequence encodes CASSPNEWSGELFF.

In DNA, the CDR3 is TGTGCCAGCAGCGTAGAAGGGCCAGATACGCAGTATTTT. Protein: CASSVEGPDTQYF. The J gene is TRBJ2-3, the V gene TRBV9, with unresolved D. Germline loops: CDR1 SGDLS, CDR2 YYNGEE. V gave up 0 bases and J gave up 4 bases, with 6 bases separating them. This CDR3 contains 13 residues.

The chain links TRBV28 to TRBJ1-2; D is ambiguous. Per the germline V gene, CDR1 is MDHEN and CDR2 is SYDVKM. The CDR3 sequence is 12 residues long. Trimming cost V 5 bases and J 4 bases, with 8 bases left between them. The CDR3 spells CASSGTVYGYTF. The CDR3 nucleotides are TGTGCCAGCAGTGGAACAGTCTATGGCTACACCTTC.